This T cell receptor (beta chain) was sequenced during a study of T cell changes during pregnancy in multiple sclerosis. This CDR3 has 17 amino acids. Germline V gene sequence: CDR1 SGHTA, CDR2 FQGNSA. Trimming shortened V by 3 bases and J by 4 bases, and 22 bases separated the two germline ends. Clones were sequenced by immunoSEQ multiplex PCR, and TCRdb holds only the in-frame ones, with some missing. The data show 70,000 or so clones, 91% seen once. The clonotype was recovered from a female donor in good health, enrolled as a control in a pregnancy study. This chain joins TRBV7-2 and TRBJ2-7; D might be TRBD2 (6 bases). Sequenced here: peripheral blood, sampled in the third trimester of pregnancy. CDR3 residues: CASSFLRNTGVRYEQYF. CDR3 nucleotides: TGTGCCAGCAGCTTCCTAAGAAACACGGGGGTGAGGTACGAGCAGTACTTC.